This T cell receptor beta chain was recorded in a study of blood T cell repertoires in COVID-19. Study background: Acute and convalescent COVID-19 specimens originated in the United States, Italy and Spain.

The germline V gene encodes CDR1 SGHVS and CDR2 FQNEAQ. The ends were cut back, 6 bases at V and 1 base at J, with 9 bases in the middle. The CDR3 runs 13 residues. Using immunoSEQ multiplex PCR, the repertoire was profiled, and TCRdb retains in-frame clones only, with some absent. The table records approximately 220,000 clones, around 82% of them present only once. Cohort assignment relied on participant-reported clinical history. The receptor comes from a woman aged 40 to 50 who had been exposed to COVID-19. Sequenced input: PBMCs or T cells enriched from blood (not recorded which). The chain recombines TRBV7-8 with TRBJ1-1; perhaps TRBD1 as D (5 bases). DNA of the CDR3: TGTGCCAGCAGGGCGACAGAGAACACTGAAGCTTTCTTT. Translation gives CASRATENTEAFF. Full variable domain (missing parts from reference TRBV7-8 and TRBJ1-1): GAGVSQSPRYKVAKRGQDVALRCDPISGHVSLFWYQQALGQGPEFLTYFQNEAQLDKSGLPSDRFFAERPEGSVSTLKIQRTQQEDSAVYLCASRATENTEAFFGQGTRLTVV.